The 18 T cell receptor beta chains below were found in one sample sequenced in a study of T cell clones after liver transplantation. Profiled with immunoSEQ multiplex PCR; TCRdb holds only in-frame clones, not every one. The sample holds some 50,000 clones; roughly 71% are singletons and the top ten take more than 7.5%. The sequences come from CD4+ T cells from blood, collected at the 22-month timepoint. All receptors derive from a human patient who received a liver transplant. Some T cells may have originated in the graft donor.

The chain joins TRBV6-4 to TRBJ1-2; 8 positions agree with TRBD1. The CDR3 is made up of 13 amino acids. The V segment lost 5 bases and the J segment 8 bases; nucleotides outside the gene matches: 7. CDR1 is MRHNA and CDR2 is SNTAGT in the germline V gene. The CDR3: CASSTGGDGGYTF. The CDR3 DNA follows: TGTGCCAGCAGTACAGGGGGTGACGGGGGCTACACCTTC.

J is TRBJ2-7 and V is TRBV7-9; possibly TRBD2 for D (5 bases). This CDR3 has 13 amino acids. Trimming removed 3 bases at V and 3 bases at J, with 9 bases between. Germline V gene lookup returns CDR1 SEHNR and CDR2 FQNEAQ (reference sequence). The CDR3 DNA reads TGTGCCAGCAGCTTGGAGGTGTTCTACGAGCAGTACTTC. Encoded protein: CASSLEVFYEQYF.

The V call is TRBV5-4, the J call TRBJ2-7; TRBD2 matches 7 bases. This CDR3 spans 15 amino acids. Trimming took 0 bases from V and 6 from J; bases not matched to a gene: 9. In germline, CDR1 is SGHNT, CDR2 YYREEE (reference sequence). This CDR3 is CASSLGGTITPEQYF. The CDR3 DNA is TGTGCCAGCAGCTTGGGAGGGACTATAACCCCCGAGCAGTACTTC.

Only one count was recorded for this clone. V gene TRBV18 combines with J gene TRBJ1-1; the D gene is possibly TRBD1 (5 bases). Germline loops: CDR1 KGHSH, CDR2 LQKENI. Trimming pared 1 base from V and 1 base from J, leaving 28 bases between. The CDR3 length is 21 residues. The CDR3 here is CASSPRANSGGVSVKNTEAFF. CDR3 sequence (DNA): TGTGCCAGCTCACCACGCGCAAACTCGGGGGGAGTCTCCGTGAAGAACACTGAAGCTTTCTTT.

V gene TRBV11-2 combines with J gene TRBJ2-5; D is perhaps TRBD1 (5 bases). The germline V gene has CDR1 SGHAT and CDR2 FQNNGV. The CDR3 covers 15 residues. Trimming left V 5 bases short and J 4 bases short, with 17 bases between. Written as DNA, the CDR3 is TGTGCCAGCAGCGCACCAGGCCAGGGCGGAGAGACCCAGTACTTC. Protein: CASSAPGQGGETQYF.

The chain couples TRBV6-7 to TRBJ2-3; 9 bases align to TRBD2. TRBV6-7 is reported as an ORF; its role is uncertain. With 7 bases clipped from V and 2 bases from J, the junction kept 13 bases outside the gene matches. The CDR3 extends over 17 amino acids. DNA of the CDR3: TGTGCCAGCACCCTGGACTTAGCGGGGGCCTTCACAGATACGCAGTATTTT. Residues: CASTLDLAGAFTDTQYF.

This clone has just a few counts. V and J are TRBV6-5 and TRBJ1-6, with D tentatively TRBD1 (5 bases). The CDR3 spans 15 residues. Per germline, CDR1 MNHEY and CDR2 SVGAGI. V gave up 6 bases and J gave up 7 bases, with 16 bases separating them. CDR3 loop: CASRGTGGNNSPLHF. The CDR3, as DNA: TGTGCCAGCAGGGGGACCGGGGGAAACAATTCACCCCTCCACTTT.

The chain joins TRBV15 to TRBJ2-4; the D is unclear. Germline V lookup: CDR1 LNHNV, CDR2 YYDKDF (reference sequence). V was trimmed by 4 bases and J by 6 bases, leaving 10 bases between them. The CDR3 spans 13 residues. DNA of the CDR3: TGTGCCACCAGCACCGACATCTCAAACATTCAGTACTTC. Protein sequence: CATSTDISNIQYF. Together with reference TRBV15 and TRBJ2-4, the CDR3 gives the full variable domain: DAMVIQNPRYQVTQFGKPVTLSCSQTLNHNVMYWYQQKSSQAPKLLFHYYDKDFNNEADTPDNFQSRRPNTSFCFLDIRSPGLGDTAMYLCATSTDISNIQYFGAGTRLSVL.

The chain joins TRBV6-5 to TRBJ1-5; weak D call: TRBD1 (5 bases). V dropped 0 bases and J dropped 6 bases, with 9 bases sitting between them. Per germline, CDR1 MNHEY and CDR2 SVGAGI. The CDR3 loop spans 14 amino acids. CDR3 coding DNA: TGTGCCAGCAGTTACTCGGGGCCTCCTCAGCCCCAGCATTTT. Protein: CASSYSGPPQPQHF.

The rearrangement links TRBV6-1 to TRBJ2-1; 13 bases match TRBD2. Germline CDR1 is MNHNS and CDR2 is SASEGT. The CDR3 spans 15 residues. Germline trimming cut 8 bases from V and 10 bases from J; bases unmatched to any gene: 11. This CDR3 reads CASYYTSGGAKEQFF. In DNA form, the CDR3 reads TGTGCCAGCTACTATACTAGCGGGGGGGCCAAAGAGCAGTTCTTC.

CDR3 region: CATSRALAGITGELFF. CDR3 nucleotides: TGTGCCACCAGCAGAGCCCTAGCGGGTATCACCGGGGAGCTGTTTTTT. The chain combines TRBV15 with TRBJ2-2, with 8 bases matching TRBD2. This CDR3 has 16 amino acids. J was trimmed by 4 bases and V by 1 base; bases with no gene match: 5. The germline V gene encodes CDR1 LNHNV and CDR2 YYDKDF (reference sequence).

DNA of the CDR3: TGTGCCAGCAGTAGCCGGAGGGGCGCCGATAATGAGCAGTTCTTC. Its translation is CASSSRRGADNEQFF. This rearrangement joins TRBV27 to TRBJ2-1; TRBD2 is a possible D gene (6 bases). The CDR3 contains 15 residues. Germline V gene data show CDR1 as MNHEY and CDR2 as SMNVEV (reference sequence). V lost 5 bases, J lost 7 bases, and 18 bases lay in between.

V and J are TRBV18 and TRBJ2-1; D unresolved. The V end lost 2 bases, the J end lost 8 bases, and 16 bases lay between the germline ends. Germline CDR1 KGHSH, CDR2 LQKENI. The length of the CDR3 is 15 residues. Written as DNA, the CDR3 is TGTGCCAGCTCACCAATCGACGGGTGGATGGATGAGCAGTTCTTC. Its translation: CASSPIDGWMDEQFF.

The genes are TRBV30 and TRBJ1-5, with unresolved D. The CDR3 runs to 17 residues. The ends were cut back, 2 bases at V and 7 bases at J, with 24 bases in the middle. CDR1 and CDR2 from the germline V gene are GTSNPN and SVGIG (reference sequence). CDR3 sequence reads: CAWSYQTSTRQIQPQHF. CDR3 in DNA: TGTGCCTGGAGTTATCAGACCTCGACCCGCCAGATCCAGCCCCAGCATTTT.

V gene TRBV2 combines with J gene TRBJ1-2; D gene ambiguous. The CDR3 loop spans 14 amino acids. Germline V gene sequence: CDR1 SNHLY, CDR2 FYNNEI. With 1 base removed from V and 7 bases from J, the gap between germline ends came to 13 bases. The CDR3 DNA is TGTGCCAGCAGTGAAGGAGGTCTCACCCGTGGCTACACCTTC. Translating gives CASSEGGLTRGYTF.

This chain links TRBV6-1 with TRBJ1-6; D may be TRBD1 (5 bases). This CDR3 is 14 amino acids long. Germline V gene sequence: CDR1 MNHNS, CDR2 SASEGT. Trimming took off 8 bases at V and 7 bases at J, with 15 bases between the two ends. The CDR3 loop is CASDTGDLNSPLHF. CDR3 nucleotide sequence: TGTGCCAGCGACACGGGGGACTTGAATTCACCCCTCCACTTT.

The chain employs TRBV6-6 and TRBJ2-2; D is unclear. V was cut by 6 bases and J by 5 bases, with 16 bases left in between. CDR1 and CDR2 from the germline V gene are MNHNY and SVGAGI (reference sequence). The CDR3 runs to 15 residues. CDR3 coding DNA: TGTGCCAGCAGCCAAACAGAGTTCCGGACCGGGGAGCTGTTTTTT. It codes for CASSQTEFRTGELFF.

Written as DNA, the CDR3 is TGCAGGGAAGGAGGGGACACCTTC. Protein sequence: CREGGDTF. The chain uses TRBV20-1 and TRBJ1-2, with a weak D call TRBD1 (5 bases). CDR3 length equals 8 residues. The germline V gene has CDR1 DFQATT and CDR2 SNEGSKA (reference sequence).